This is a list of T cell receptor beta chains from one sample in a study of blood T cells in healthy people across ages. Each CDR3 protein is one row after TCRdb ran MiXCR on the 5' RACE reads. There are hundreds of thousands of distinct CDR3 sequences in the sample; about 42% occur only once, and roughly 18% lies in the top ten. Sequenced material: blood. The receptors stem from a man between 60 and 75 years old in good health. The CDR3 runs from the conserved cysteine through the conserved F or W. Fields, in order: clone size, D gene, V gene, J gene, CDR3 DNA, CDR3 protein. The D gene is left open where the match is weak. Only some rows state a clone size, as once, few, many or a class for expanded clones.

-	TRBD1	TRBV4-1	TRBJ2-2	TGCGCCAGCAGCCAAGCAGGACAGGGGGCGTGGACCGGGGAGCTGTTTTTT	CASSQAGQGAWTGELFF
-	TRBD1	TRBV12-3/TRBV12-4	TRBJ2-1	TGTGCCAGCAGTATCGGGGGACAGGGGTTCGATGAGCAGTTCTTC	CASSIGGQGFDEQFF
-	-	TRBV14	TRBJ1-1	TGTGCCAGCAGCTTCCGACAGGCCCCTAACACTGAAGCTTTCTTT	CASSFRQAPNTEAFF
many	-	TRBV7-2	TRBJ2-7	TGTGCCAGCAGCCCAGGCCCGGGGGAGGCCTACGAGCAGTACTTC	CASSPGPGEAYEQYF
-	-	TRBV20-1	TRBJ1-6	TGCAGTGCCCCCGGGACGGCCAATTCACCCCTCCACTTT	CSAPGTANSPLHF
-	-	TRBV2	TRBJ2-3	TGTGCCAGCAGTACAGGGCTTCCTAGCACAGATACGCAGTATTTT	CASSTGLPSTDTQYF
-	-	TRBV20-1	TRBJ2-7	TGCAGTGCTAGGGGCAGGGGTTCAGACGAGCAGTACTTC	CSARGRGSDEQYF
few	TRBD1	TRBV7-2	TRBJ2-7	TGTGCCAGCAGCTTATCGTCGGGACAGGGATTCTACGAGCAGTACTTC	CASSLSSGQGFYEQYF
-	TRBD2	TRBV29-1	TRBJ2-2	TGCAGCGTTGGCTTCGGGGCGGGGGTACCCGGGGAGCTGTTTTTT	CSVGFGAGVPGELFF
few	-	TRBV7-2	TRBJ1-2	TGTGCCAGCAGCTTCCTCGGGGGCTCTAACTATGGCTACACCTTC	CASSFLGGSNYGYTF
-	-	TRBV5-1	TRBJ1-1	TGCGCCAGCAGCTTGGAAATGGTCGACACTGAAGCTTTCTTT	CASSLEMVDTEAFF
few	TRBD1	TRBV6-2/TRBV6-3	TRBJ1-2	TGTGCCAGCAGTTACGGGACAGGGATTGGCTACACCTTC	CASSYGTGIGYTF
-	-	TRBV28	TRBJ2-4	TGTGCCAGCAGTTCATCGGCCTTAGCCAAAAACATTCAGTACTTC	CASSSSALAKNIQYF
-	-	TRBV14	TRBJ2-7	TGTGCCAGCAGCTCCCCATCCGACCCGACCTCGGAGGAGCAGTACTTC	CASSSPSDPTSEEQYF
-	-	TRBV5-1	TRBJ2-4	TGCGCCAGCAGCTTGGTGGTAGGGGACATTCAGTACTTC	CASSLVVGDIQYF
few	-	TRBV6-1	TRBJ2-6	TGTGCCAGCAGTGATGTCTTGTCTCCTGGGGCCAACGTCCTGACTTTC	CASSDVLSPGANVLTF
-	-	TRBV19	TRBJ1-5	TGTGCCAGTAGTCCTCGGCTGGGAACTCAGCCCCAGCATTTT	CASSPRLGTQPQHF
-	-	TRBV5-1	TRBJ2-3	TGCGCCAGCAGCTTGAGGTCCACCACAGATACGCAGTATTTT	CASSLRSTTDTQYF
-	-	TRBV27	TRBJ1-2	TGTGCCAGCAGTTTCCGACCCAGGGACGGCTACACCTTC	CASSFRPRDGYTF
many	-	TRBV6-1	TRBJ2-7	TGTGCCAGCAGTGAAGGGACAGCGAGGACCTACGAGCAGTACTTC	CASSEGTARTYEQYF
-	-	TRBV6-4	TRBJ1-6	TGTGCCAGCAGTGCCACTGATAATTCACCCCTCCACTTT	CASSATDNSPLHF
-	TRBD1	TRBV6-6	TRBJ1-5	TGTGCCAGTGGGTTGACAGGGGCTCAGCCCCAGCATTTT	CASGLTGAQPQHF
-	-	TRBV20-1	TRBJ2-1	TGCAGTGCTTCCGCTGCGGGGGCACACAATGAGCAGTTCTTC	CSASAAGAHNEQFF
many	TRBD2	TRBV20-1	TRBJ2-5	TGCAGTGCTAGAGGGGGGGGAGAGACCCAGTACTTC	CSARGGGETQYF
-	TRBD1	TRBV20-1	TRBJ1-2	TGCAGTGGCGGAGGACAGGGGAACTATGGCTACACCTTC	CSGGGQGNYGYTF
-	TRBD1	TRBV4-3	TRBJ1-1	TGCGCCAGCCGCCAAGATTGGAGCGGGACAGGACTATTGGGAGCTTTCTTT	CASRQDWSGTGLLGAFF
few	TRBD1	TRBV10-3	TRBJ2-7	TGTGCCATCAGTGATAGGGACAGAAGCTCCTACGAGCAGTACTTC	CAISDRDRSSYEQYF
-	-	TRBV4-3	TRBJ1-1	TGCGCCAGCAGCCAAGGGTCCCGACAGACTAACACTGAAGCTTTCTTT	CASSQGSRQTNTEAFF
-	TRBD2	TRBV7-2	TRBJ2-1	TGTGCCAGCAGCTTATCCGGGGGGGCGTTTGAGCAGTTCTTC	CASSLSGGAFEQFF
few	-	TRBV25-1	TRBJ1-2	TGTGCCAGCAGTGGCCCGAACTATGGCTACACCTTC	CASSGPNYGYTF
-	-	TRBV15	TRBJ2-7	TGTGCCACCAGCAGAGAAGGCGCTAACTACGAGCAGTACTTC	CATSREGANYEQYF
-	-	TRBV3-1	TRBJ2-7	TGTGCCAGCAGCCAAATGGGCCAGCGCGAGCAGTACTTC	CASSQMGQREQYF
-	-	TRBV20-1	TRBJ2-1	TGCAGTGCGCGACGGGCGGGCGACAATGAGCAGTTCTTC	CSARRAGDNEQFF
-	-	TRBV5-1	TRBJ2-7	TGCGCCAGCAGCTCGGAGGGGCATTACGAGCAGTACTTC	CASSSEGHYEQYF
-	-	TRBV10-3	TRBJ2-3	TGTGCCATCAGTGAGTCGCGGGACACAGATACGCAGTATTTT	CAISESRDTDTQYF
once	-	TRBV30	TRBJ2-3	TGTGCCTGGACCTCACTAGGGGGGGGCGCGGATACGCAGTATTTT	CAWTSLGGGADTQYF